This passage covers 5 T cell receptor beta chains from one sample sequenced in a study of CD8+ T cells in alopecia areata. Following RNA extraction, reverse transcription yielded cDNA that acted as the sequencing template. Sequencing used immunoSEQ multiplex PCR; TCRdb keeps in-frame clones, though not all of them. Of about 270,000 clones listed, roughly 63% are singletons. Indicated treatment: oral pan-JAK inhibitor, 5-10 mg twice daily. The sequences come from CD4+ T cells sorted from blood, collected at week 52, from a patient treated with tofacitinib. These receptors were collected from a human donor with alopecia areata.

This chain links TRBV30 with TRBJ1-1, with unresolved D. Between the trimmed V and J ends, which lost 2 bases and 7 bases, there was a span of 20 bases. The germline gives CDR1 GTSNPN, CDR2 SVGIG (reference sequence). This CDR3 spans 15 amino acids. This chain's CDR3 is CAWSRKGIDWGEAFF. The CDR3 region has the DNA TGTGCCTGGAGTCGAAAGGGTATTGATTGGGGTGAAGCTTTCTTT.

This clone was detected only a few times. The J gene is TRBJ1-1, the V gene TRBV7-9; weak D call: TRBD1 (6 bases). The germline CDR1 and CDR2 sequences are SEHNR and FQNEAQ (reference sequence). The V gene lost 6 bases and the J gene lost 1 base, with 9 bases spanning the gap. This CDR3 spans 13 amino acids. CDR3 DNA sequence: TGTGCCAGCAGAACGACAGGGAACACTGAAGCTTTCTTT. Translation: CASRTTGNTEAFF.

The rearrangement links TRBV2 to TRBJ2-7, with TRBD1 matching over 9 bases. The V gene end was trimmed by 3 bases and the J gene end by 6 bases; junction bases not matched to a gene: 0. The CDR3 runs to 12 residues. Germline CDR1 and CDR2: SNHLY and FYNNEI. Written as DNA, the CDR3 is TGTGCCAGCAGTGAGACAGGGGGCGAGCAGTACTTC. It yields the protein CASSETGGEQYF.

The chain employs TRBV7-9 and TRBJ2-2; tentative D call: TRBD1 (6 bases). The CDR3 has 16 residues. The germline V gene has CDR1 SEHNR and CDR2 FQNEAQ (reference sequence). V shed 1 base and J shed 3 bases, with 12 bases lying between them. The CDR3, as DNA: TGTGCCAGCAGCTTAGTTACAGCAGGGGACACCGGGGAGCTGTTTTTT. Residues: CASSLVTAGDTGELFF.

This clone was seen a few times. The genes are TRBV10-3 and TRBJ1-3; the D is unclear. The CDR3 spans 17 residues. CDR1 and CDR2 from the germline V gene are ENHRY and SYGVKD. Trimming stripped 4 bases from V and 0 bases from J, with 16 bases between. The CDR3 nucleotides are TGTGCCATCAGTGCTCAGGCCGGAGGCCACTCTGGAAACACCATATATTTT. Protein product: CAISAQAGGHSGNTIYF.